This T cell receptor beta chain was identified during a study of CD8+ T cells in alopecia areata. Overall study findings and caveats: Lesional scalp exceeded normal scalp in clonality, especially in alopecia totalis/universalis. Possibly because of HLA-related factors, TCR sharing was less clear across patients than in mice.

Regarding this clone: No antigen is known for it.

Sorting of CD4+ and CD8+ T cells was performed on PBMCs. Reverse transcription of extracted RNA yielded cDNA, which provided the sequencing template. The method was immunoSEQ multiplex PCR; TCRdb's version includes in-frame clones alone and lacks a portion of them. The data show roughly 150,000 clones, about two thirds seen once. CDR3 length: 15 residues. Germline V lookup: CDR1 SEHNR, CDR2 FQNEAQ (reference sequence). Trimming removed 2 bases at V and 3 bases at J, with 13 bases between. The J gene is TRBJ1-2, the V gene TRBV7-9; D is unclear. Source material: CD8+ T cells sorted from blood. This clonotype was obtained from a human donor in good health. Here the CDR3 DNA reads TGTGCCAGCAGCTTATCCTTCCAGGTCGACTATGGCTACACCTTC. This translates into CASSLSFQVDYGYTF.